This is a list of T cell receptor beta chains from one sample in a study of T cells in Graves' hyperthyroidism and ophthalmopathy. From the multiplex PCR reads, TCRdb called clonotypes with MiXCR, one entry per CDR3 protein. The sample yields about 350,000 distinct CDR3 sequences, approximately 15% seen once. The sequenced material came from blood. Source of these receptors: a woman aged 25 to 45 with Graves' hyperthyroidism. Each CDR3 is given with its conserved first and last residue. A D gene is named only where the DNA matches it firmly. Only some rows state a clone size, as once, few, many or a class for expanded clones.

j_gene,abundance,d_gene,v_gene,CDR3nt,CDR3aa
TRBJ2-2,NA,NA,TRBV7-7,TGTGCTAGCAGCCGCCGCCCAGGGGTCACCGGGGAGCTGTTTTTT,CASSRRPGVTGELFF
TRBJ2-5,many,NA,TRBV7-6,TGTGCCAGCAGCTTAGATGGTTGGGGTTCCCAGTACTTC,CASSLDGWGSQYF
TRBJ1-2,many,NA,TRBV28,TGTGCCAGCAGTGTAAACCCGGGTCTCTATGGCTACACCTTC,CASSVNPGLYGYTF
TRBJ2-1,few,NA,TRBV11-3,TGTGCCAGCAGCCCCCCCTTAGGGGGTAGCGTACACAATGAGCAGTTCTTC,CASSPPLGGSVHNEQFF
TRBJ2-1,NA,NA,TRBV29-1,TGCAGCGTTGTGGGCGGGCCGAGCTCCTACAATGAGCAGTTCTTC,CSVVGGPSSYNEQFF
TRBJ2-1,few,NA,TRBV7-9,TGTGCCAGCGAGCTTGGGCAGGGATACAATGAGCAGTTCTTC,CASELGQGYNEQFF
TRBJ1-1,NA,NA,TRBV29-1,TGCAGCGTTGAAATAGAGGTGAACACTGAAGCTTTCTTT,CSVEIEVNTEAFF
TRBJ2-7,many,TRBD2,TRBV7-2,TGTGCCAGCAGGCCCACTAGCGGGAGGGGGTCCGAGCAGTACTTC,CASRPTSGRGSEQYF
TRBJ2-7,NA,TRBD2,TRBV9,TGTGCCAGCAGCGTAGTCGATAATAGCGGGATCGACGAGCAGTACTTC,CASSVVDNSGIDEQYF
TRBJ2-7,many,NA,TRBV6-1,TGTGCCAGCAGTTCCGACTTTGCACCTTCCTACGAGCAGTACTTC,CASSSDFAPSYEQYF
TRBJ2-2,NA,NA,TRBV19,TGTGCCAGTAGTACCCCCCGGGCGGGTATCGCGAACACCGGGGAGCTGTTTTTT,CASSTPRAGIANTGELFF
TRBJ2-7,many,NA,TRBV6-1,TGTGCCAGCAGTTTATCTACAAAGAACTACGAGCAGTACTTC,CASSLSTKNYEQYF
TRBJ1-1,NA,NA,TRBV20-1,TGCAGTGCTAGCACGTCCGGCGGTGGGTTGACTGAAGCTTTCTTT,CSASTSGGGLTEAFF
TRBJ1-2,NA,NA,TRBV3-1,TGTGCCAGCAGCGAATTGGATCGATACTACACCTTC,CASSELDRYYTF
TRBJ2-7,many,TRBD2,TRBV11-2,TGTGCCAGCAGCCCGGGACTAGACGGGTCCTACGAGCAGTACTTC,CASSPGLDGSYEQYF
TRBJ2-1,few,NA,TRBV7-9,TGTGCCAGCAGCTCGAGCAGGGTACACGAGCAGTTCTTC,CASSSSRVHEQFF
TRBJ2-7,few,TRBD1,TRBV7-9,TGTGCCAGCAGCTTGTCCGGGACAGGATTTCCTTACGAGCAGTACTTC,CASSLSGTGFPYEQYF
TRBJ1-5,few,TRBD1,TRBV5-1,TGCGCCAGCAGCTCTGGAGGGGGCCAGCCCCAGCATTTT,CASSSGGGQPQHF
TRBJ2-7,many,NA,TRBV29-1,TGCAGCGTTAACAGGGACTACGAGCAGTACTTC,CSVNRDYEQYF
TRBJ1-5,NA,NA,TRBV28,TGTGCCAGCTCTGCGGGTGAGCCCCAGCATTTT,CASSAGEPQHF
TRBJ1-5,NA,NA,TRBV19,TGTGCCAGTAGTATGGCGGATAATCAGCCCCAGCATTTT,CASSMADNQPQHF
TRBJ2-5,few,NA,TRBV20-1,TGCAGTGCTTTTGCGACAGCCCAAGAGACCCAGTACTTC,CSAFATAQETQYF
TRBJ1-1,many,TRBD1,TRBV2,TGTGCCAGCAGCGCAGGGACAGGGGGGGACACTGAAGCTTTCTTT,CASSAGTGGDTEAFF
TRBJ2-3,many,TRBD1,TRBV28,TGTGCCAGCAGTCCCCCCACCGGGACAGGAGACGATACGCAGTATTTT,CASSPPTGTGDDTQYF
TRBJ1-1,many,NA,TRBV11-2,TGTGCCAGCAGATTAATCCTACCGAGGGAGGTGAACACTGAAGCTTTCTTT,CASRLILPREVNTEAFF
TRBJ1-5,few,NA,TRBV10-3,TGTGCCATCGCTGGGACCGCCCAACAGCCCCAGCATTTT,CAIAGTAQQPQHF
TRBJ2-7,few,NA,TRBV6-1,TGTGCCAGCACTGACCGGGCCATCGCCGAGCAGTACTTC,CASTDRAIAEQYF
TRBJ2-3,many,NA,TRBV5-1,TGCGCCAGCAGCTTGCAGGGACGGAGCCCAGATACGCAGTATTTT,CASSLQGRSPDTQYF
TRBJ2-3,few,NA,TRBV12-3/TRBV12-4,TGTGCCAGCAGTTTCGGTCACCCAGATACGCAGTATTTT,CASSFGHPDTQYF
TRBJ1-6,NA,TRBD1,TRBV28,TGTGCCAGCAGTACAGGGGGCTCCTATAATTCACCCCTCCACTTT,CASSTGGSYNSPLHF